This TCR beta chain was identified in a study of multiple sclerosis patients with progressive multifocal leukoencephalopathy. CDR1 and CDR2 from the germline V gene are GTSNPN and SVGIG (reference sequence). V trimming: 3 bases; J trimming: 7 bases; junction bases outside the gene matches: 2. The CDR3 extends over 12 amino acids. Time point described: before natalizumab initiation. The T0 samples predate the first natalizumab infusion. Only in-frame clones appear in the TCRdb table, and some are missing; sequencing was by immunoSEQ multiplex PCR. The table shows 25,000 to 35,000 clones, with around 90% occurring only once. The study, taken as a whole, reports: Less diverse TRB repertoires were suggested in most PML patients. Before and during natalizumab, the clones expanded at PML already existed.

On this clone itself: Its specificity is not known.

The V call is TRBV30, the J call TRBJ1-2; 10 nucleotides line up with TRBD1. This TCR was recovered from a human donor with multiple sclerosis. The source material was PBMCs. DNA of the CDR3: TGTGCCTGGAGGGGGACAGGGGCTGGCTACACCTTC. Translated: CAWRGTGAGYTF.